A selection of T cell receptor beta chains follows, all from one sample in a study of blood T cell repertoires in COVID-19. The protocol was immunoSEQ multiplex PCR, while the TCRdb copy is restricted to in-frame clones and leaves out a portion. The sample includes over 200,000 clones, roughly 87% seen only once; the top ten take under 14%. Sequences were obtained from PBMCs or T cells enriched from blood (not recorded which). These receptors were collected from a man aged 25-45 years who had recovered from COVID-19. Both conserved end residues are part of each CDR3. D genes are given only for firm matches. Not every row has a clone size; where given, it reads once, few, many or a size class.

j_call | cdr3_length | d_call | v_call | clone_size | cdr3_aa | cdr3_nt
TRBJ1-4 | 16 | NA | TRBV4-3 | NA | CASSQEGLLRGEKLFF | TGCGCCAGCAGCCAAGAGGGGCTCCTGAGGGGGGAAAAACTGTTTTTT
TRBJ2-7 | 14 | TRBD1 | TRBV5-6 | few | CASSPGQGAYEQYF | TGTGCCAGCAGTCCGGGACAGGGGGCCTACGAGCAGTACTTC
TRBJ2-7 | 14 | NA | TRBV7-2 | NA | CASSLVFKGYEQYF | TGTGCCAGCAGCTTAGTATTTAAGGGGTACGAGCAGTACTTC
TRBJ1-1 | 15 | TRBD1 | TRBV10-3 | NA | CAISERGQSNTEAFF | TGTGCCATCAGTGAGAGGGGACAGTCAAACACTGAAGCTTTCTTT
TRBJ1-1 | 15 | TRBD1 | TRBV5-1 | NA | CASSLQGQGYTEAFF | TGCGCCAGCAGCCTGCAGGGACAGGGGTACACTGAAGCTTTCTTT
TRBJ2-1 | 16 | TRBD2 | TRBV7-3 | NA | CASSLTGLAALHEQFF | TGTGCCAGCAGCTTAACGGGGCTAGCGGCACTCCATGAGCAGTTCTTC
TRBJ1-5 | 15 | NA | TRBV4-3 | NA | CASSPEGQSGQPQHF | TGCGCCAGCAGCCCCGAGGGACAATCGGGGCAGCCCCAGCATTTT
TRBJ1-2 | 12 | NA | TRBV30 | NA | CASSQQNYGYTF | TGTGCTAGCAGTCAGCAGAACTATGGCTACACCTTC
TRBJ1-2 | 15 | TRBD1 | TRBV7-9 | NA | CASSFLSRGRDGYTF | TGTGCCAGCAGCTTTTTATCCAGGGGGCGAGATGGCTACACCTTC
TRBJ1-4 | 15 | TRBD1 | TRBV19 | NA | CASSIGDRDNEKLFF | TGTGCCAGTAGTATTGGGGACAGAGATAATGAAAAACTGTTTTTT
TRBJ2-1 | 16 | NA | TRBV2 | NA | CASSDQGSRSAGEQFF | TGTGCCAGCAGTGATCAGGGGTCTAGATCCGCCGGTGAGCAGTTCTTC
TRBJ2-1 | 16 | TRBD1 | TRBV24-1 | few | CATSDSGTGGYNEQFF | TGTGCCACCAGTGACTCCGGGACAGGGGGGTACAATGAGCAGTTCTTC
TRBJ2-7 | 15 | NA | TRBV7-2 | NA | CASSYQDYQAYEQYF | TGTGCCAGCAGCTACCAGGACTACCAAGCCTACGAGCAGTACTTC
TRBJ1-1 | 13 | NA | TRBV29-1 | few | CSVVVTYHTEAFF | TGCAGCGTTGTGGTCACCTACCACACTGAAGCTTTCTTT
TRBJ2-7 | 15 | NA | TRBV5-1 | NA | CASSLGTKDAYEQYF | TGCGCCAGCAGCTTAGGGACAAAAGACGCCTACGAGCAGTACTTC
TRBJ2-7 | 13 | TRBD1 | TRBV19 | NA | CASTSGQAYEQYF | TGTGCCAGTACCTCGGGACAGGCCTACGAGCAGTACTTC
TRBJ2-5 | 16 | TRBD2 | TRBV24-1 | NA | CATSDPGTSGKETQYF | TGTGCCACCAGTGACCCCGGGACTAGCGGGAAAGAGACCCAGTACTTC
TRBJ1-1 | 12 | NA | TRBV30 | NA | CAWRWGRTEAFF | TGTGCCTGGAGGTGGGGGCGGACTGAAGCTTTCTTT
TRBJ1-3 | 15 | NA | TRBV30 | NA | CAWSGGSSKGNTIYF | TGTGCCTGGAGTGGCGGCAGTTCTAAGGGAAACACCATATATTTT
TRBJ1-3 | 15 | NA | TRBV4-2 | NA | CASSPHVSSGNTIYF | TGTGCCAGCAGCCCCCATGTTAGCTCTGGAAACACCATATATTTT
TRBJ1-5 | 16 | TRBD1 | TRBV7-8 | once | CASSLSSGQGGQPQHF | TGTGCCAGCAGCTTATCCTCCGGACAGGGCGGTCAGCCCCAGCATTTT
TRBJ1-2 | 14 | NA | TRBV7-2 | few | CASSRTGTSSGYTF | TGTGCCAGCAGTCGTACCGGGACATCTTCTGGCTACACCTTC
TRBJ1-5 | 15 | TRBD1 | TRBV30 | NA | CAWSLRDRTNQPQHF | TGTGCCTGGAGTCTTCGGGACAGAACTAATCAGCCCCAGCATTTT
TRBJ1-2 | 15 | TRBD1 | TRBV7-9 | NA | CASSLGTGFAYGYTF | TGTGCCAGCAGCTTAGGGACAGGGTTTGCCTATGGCTACACCTTC
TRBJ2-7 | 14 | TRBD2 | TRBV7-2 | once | CASSLGTSPYEQYF | TGTGCCAGCAGCTTAGGGACTAGCCCGTACGAGCAGTACTTC
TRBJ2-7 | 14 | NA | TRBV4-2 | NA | CASSGKGASYEQYF | TGTGCCAGTAGTGGGAAAGGGGCCTCCTACGAGCAGTACTTC
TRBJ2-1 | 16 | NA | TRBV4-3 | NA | CASSQDMGGLYNEQFF | TGCGCCAGCAGCCAAGATATGGGGGGGCTTTACAATGAGCAGTTCTTC
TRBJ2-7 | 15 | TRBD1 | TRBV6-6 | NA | CASSSGTGGLYEQYF | TGTGCCAGCAGTTCCGGGACAGGGGGCCTCTACGAGCAGTACTTC
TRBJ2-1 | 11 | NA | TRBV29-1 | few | CSVGQYNEQFF | TGCAGCGTCGGACAGTACAATGAGCAGTTCTTC
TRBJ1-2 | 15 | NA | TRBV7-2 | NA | CASSLDGLLRYGYTF | TGTGCCAGCAGCTTAGACGGTTTGCTCCGCTATGGCTACACCTTC
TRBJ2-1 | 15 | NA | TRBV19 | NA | CASSASAAITMKQFF | TGTGCCAGTAGCGCTTCGGCGGCTATTACAATGAAGCAGTTCTTC
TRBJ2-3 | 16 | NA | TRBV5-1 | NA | CASSRLSGSSTDTQYF | TGCGCCAGCAGCCGGCTGAGCGGGTCTAGCACAGATACGCAGTATTTT
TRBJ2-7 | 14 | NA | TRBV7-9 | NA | CASSLEARGHEQYF | TGTGCCAGCAGCTTAGAGGCCAGGGGTCACGAGCAGTACTTC
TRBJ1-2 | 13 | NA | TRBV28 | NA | CASSAFLGGGYTF | TGTGCCAGCAGTGCCTTCCTGGGGGGTGGCTACACCTTC
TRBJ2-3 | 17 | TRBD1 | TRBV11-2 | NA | CASSFDRGLFFTDTQYF | TGTGCCAGCAGCTTCGACAGGGGGCTCTTTTTCACAGATACGCAGTATTTT
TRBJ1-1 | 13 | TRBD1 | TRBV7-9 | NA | CASSLSGGTEAFF | TGTGCCAGCAGCTTGTCAGGGGGCACGGAAGCTTTCTTT